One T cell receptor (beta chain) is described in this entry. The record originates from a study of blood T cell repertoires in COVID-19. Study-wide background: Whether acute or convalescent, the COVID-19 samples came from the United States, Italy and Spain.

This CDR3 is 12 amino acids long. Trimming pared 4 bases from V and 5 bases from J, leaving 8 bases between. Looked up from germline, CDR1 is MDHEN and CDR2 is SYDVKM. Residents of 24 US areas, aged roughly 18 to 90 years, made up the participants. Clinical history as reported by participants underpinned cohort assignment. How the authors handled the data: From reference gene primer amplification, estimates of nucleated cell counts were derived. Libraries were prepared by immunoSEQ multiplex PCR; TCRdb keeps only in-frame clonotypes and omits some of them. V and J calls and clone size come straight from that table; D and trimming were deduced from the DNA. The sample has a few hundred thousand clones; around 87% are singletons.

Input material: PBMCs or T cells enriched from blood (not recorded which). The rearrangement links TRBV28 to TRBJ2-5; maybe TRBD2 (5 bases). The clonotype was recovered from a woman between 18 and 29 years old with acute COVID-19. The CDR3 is CASSSGKETQYF. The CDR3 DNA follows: TGTGCCAGCAGTTCCGGGAAGGAGACCCAGTACTTC.